The 9 T cell receptor beta chains in this list originate from one sample, sequenced in a study of T-cell memory formation after mild COVID-19. TCRdb re-analysed the 5' RACE reads in MiXCR, keeping a single row per CDR3 protein. This table holds roughly 450,000 distinct CDR3 sequences, 15% to 20% found once. Sequencing used PBMCs or a T cell subset sorted from them (not recorded which). The receptors were gathered from an adult woman who had mild COVID-19 (a few samples of this study predate the infection). Cell type and time point are not known.

The V call is TRBV6-5, the J call TRBJ2-7; D is unclear. The CDR3 sequence is 12 residues long. Germline V gene sequence: CDR1 MNHEY, CDR2 SVGAGI. Trimming pared 6 bases from V and 4 bases from J, leaving 10 bases between. CDR3 residues: CASSGSPYEQYF. For the CDR3, the DNA is TGTGCCAGCAGCGGGTCTCCGTACGAGCAGTACTTC.

This sequence joins TRBV14 and TRBJ2-1; D may be TRBD2 (7 bases). Germline loops: CDR1 SGHDN, CDR2 FVKESK. Trimming stripped 4 bases from V and 10 bases from J, with 14 bases between. The CDR3 consists of 13 residues. The CDR3 spells CASSRTRGSEQFF. CDR3 sequence (DNA): TGTGCCAGCAGCCGGACTAGGGGGAGCGAGCAGTTCTTC.

The V and J genes are TRBV6-1 and TRBJ1-1; possibly TRBD1 for D (5 bases). Germline V CDR1 and CDR2: MNHNS, SASEGT. The length of the CDR3 is 14 residues. The germline V and J ends were trimmed by 0 bases and 4 bases, with 9 bases remaining between them. The CDR3 region is CASSEAPGGTEAFF. DNA of the CDR3: TGTGCCAGCAGTGAAGCCCCCGGGGGCACTGAAGCTTTCTTT.

The V gene is TRBV14, the J gene TRBJ2-3; D possibly corresponds to TRBD2 (5 bases). Between the trimmed V and J ends, which lost 0 bases and 0 bases, there was a span of 10 bases. The CDR3 covers 16 residues. Germline lookup yields CDR1 SGHDN and CDR2 FVKESK. The CDR3 bases are TGTGCCAGCAGCCAAGACGGGATGGGTAGCACAGATACGCAGTATTTT. It encodes CASSQDGMGSTDTQYF.

The rearrangement links TRBV6-6 to TRBJ2-5; 9 bases line up with TRBD1. The CDR3 consists of 14 residues. Unmatched junction bases numbered 8, after V lost 7 bases and J lost 5 bases. The germline CDR1 and CDR2 sequences are MNHNY and SVGAGI (reference sequence). The CDR3 spells CASNNRDRVETQYF. DNA of the CDR3: TGTGCCAGCAACAACCGGGACAGGGTGGAGACCCAGTACTTC.

The rearrangement links TRBV27 to TRBJ2-4, with 8 bases that match TRBD1. Trimming cost V 3 bases and J 6 bases; bases outside gene matches: 7. CDR3 length: 15 residues. Germline V gene sequence: CDR1 MNHEY, CDR2 SMNVEV (reference sequence). The CDR3 sequence is CASSFYGQGGNIQYF. As DNA, the CDR3 is TGTGCCAGCAGTTTTTATGGACAGGGAGGAAACATTCAGTACTTC.

This chain connects TRBV27 to TRBJ1-1; D unresolved. Germline V gene data show CDR1 as MNHEY and CDR2 as SMNVEV (reference sequence). CDR3 length equals 11 residues. V gave up 4 bases and J gave up 5 bases, with 5 bases separating them. Written as DNA, the CDR3 is TGTGCCAGCAGTTCCTTTACTGAAGCTTTCTTT. This encodes CASSSFTEAFF.

This chain links TRBV15 with TRBJ2-7, with D tentatively TRBD1 (5 bases). V lost 3 bases and J lost 6, with 9 bases in between. CDR1 and CDR2 from the germline V gene are LNHNV and YYDKDF (reference sequence). This CDR3 comprises 12 residues. CDR3 nucleotides: TGTGCCACCAGCAGTGAAGGGGCCGAGCAGTACTTC. Protein product: CATSSEGAEQYF.

This clonotype has more than one count but fewer than ten. The V gene is TRBV5-1, the J gene TRBJ1-1; D is undetermined. Germline V lookup: CDR1 SGHRS, CDR2 YFSETQ. This CDR3 spans 15 amino acids. V lost 4 bases to trimming and J lost 0 bases, with 13 bases between them. Here the CDR3 DNA reads TGCGCCAGCAGCCTGTGGACGGGGATGAACACTGAAGCTTTCTTT. Its protein product is CASSLWTGMNTEAFF.